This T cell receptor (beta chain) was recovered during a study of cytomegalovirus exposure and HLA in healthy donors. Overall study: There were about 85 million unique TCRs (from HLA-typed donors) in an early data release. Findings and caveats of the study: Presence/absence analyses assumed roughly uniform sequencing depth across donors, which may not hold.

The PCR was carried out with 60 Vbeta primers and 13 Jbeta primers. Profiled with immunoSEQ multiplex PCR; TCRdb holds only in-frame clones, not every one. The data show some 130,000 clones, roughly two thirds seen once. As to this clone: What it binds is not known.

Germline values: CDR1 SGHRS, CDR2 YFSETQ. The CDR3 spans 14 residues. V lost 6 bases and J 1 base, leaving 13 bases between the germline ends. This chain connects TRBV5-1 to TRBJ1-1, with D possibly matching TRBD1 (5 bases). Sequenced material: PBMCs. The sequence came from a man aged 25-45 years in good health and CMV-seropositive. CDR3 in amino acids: CASKKGQRNTEAFF. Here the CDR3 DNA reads TGCGCCAGCAAGAAGGGGCAGAGGAACACTGAAGCTTTCTTT.